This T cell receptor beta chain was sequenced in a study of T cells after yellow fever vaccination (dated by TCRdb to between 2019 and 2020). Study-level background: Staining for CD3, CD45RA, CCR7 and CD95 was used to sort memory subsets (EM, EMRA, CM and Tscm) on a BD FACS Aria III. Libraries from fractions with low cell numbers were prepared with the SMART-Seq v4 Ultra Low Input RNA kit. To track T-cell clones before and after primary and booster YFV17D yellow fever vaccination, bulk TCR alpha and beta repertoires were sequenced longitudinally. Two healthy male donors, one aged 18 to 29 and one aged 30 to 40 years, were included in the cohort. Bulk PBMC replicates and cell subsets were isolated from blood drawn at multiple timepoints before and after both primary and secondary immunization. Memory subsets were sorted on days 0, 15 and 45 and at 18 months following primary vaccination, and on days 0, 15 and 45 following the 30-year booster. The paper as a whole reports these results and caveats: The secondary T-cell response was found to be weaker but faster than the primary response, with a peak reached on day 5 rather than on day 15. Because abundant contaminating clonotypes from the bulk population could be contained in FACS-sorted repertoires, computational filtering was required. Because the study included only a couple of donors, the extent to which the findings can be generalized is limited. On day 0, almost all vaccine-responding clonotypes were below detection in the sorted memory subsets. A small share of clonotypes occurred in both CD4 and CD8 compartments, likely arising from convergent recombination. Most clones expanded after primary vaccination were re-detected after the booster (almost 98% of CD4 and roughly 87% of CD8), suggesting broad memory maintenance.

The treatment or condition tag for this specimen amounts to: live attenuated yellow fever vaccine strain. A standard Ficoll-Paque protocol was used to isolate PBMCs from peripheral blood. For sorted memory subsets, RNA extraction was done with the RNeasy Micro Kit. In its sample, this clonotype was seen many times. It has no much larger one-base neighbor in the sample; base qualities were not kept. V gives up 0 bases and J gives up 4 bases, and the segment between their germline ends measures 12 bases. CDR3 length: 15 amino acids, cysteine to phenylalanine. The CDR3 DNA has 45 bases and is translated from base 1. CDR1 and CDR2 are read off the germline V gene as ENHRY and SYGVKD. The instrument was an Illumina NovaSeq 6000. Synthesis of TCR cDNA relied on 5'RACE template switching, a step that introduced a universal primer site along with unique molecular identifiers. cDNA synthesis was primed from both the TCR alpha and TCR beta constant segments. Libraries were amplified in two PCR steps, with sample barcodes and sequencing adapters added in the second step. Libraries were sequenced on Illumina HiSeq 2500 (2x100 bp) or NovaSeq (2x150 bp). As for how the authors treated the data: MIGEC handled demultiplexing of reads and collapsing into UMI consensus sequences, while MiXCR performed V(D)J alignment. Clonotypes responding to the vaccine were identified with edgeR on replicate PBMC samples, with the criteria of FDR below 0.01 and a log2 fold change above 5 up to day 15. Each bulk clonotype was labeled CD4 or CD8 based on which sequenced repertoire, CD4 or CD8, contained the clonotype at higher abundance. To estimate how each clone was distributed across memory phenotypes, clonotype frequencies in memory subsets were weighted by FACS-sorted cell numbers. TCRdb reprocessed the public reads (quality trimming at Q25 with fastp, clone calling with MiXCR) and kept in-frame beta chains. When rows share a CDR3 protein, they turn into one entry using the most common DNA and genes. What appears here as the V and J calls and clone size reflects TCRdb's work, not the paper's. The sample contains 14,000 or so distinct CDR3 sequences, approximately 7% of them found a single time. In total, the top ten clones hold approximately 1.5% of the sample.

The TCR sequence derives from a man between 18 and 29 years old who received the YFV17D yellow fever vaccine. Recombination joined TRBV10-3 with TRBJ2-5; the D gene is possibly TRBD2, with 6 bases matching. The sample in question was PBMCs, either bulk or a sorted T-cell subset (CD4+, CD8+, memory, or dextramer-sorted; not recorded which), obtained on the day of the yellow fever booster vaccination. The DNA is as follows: TGTGCCATCAGTGAGTCTAGGGCGGGGACAGAGACCCAGTACTTC. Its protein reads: CAISESRAGTETQYF.